This T cell receptor (beta chain) was recorded in a study of long-term antiretroviral therapy in people with HIV. This was the immunoSEQ v3.0 assay at survey level. Using immunoSEQ multiplex PCR, the repertoire was profiled, and TCRdb retains in-frame clones only, with some absent. This table has tens of thousands of clones, 87% appearing once. The V gene's germline CDR1 is LGHNA and CDR2 YNFKEQ. V shed 0 bases and J shed 8 bases, with 16 bases lying between them. This CDR3 comprises 15 residues. The rearrangement uses TRBV4-2 and TRBJ1-2, with unresolved D. The TCR was taken from a man aged 45-65 years with HIV. This specimen was unsorted PBMCs, taken 2 years after starting antiretroviral therapy. The CDR3 protein is CASSQDGAERRGYTF. The DNA of the CDR3 is TGTGCCAGCAGCCAAGATGGAGCAGAACGGCGGGGCTACACCTTC.